This entry lists 13 T cell receptor beta chains sequenced from one sample in a study of blood T cell repertoires in COVID-19. Data came from immunoSEQ multiplex PCR; TCRdb stores just in-frame clones and leaves some out. This sample carries 320,000 or so clones, about 89% of them seen once, and the ten largest clones take approximately 5.2%. The sequencing input was PBMCs or T cells enriched from blood (not recorded which). Receptors originate from a man aged 55 to 69 who had recovered from COVID-19.

The V call is TRBV7-2, the J call TRBJ2-5; TRBD2 aligns across 10 bases. The germline V gene has CDR1 SGHTA and CDR2 FQGNSA. The CDR3 sequence is 14 residues long. The ends lost 6 bases at V and 3 bases at J; junction bases unmatched: 4. The CDR3 sequence: CASRRAGGEETQYF. As DNA, the CDR3 is TGTGCCAGCAGGAGAGCGGGAGGGGAAGAGACCCAGTACTTC. The full variable domain, completed using reference TRBV7-2 and TRBJ2-5, is GAGVSQSPSNKVTEKGKDVELRCDPISGHTALYWYRQSLGQGLEFLIYFQGNSAPDKSGLPSDRFSAERTGGSVSTLTIQRTQQEDSAVYLCASRRAGGEETQYFGPGTRLLVL.

The V call is TRBV10-3, the J call TRBJ2-2; possibly TRBD1 for D (5 bases). V was pared by 8 bases and J by 0 bases, with 10 bases between. The CDR3 totals 14 residues. From germline, CDR1 is ENHRY and CDR2 SYGVKD. The CDR3 region is CAISGSANTGELFF. CDR3 nucleotides: TGTGCCATCTCAGGGTCTGCGAACACCGGGGAGCTGTTTTTT.

The rearrangement links TRBV7-9 to TRBJ2-1; maybe TRBD2 (8 bases). V was clipped by 5 bases and J by 4 bases, with 21 bases between them. There are 17 residues in the CDR3. Germline V gene lookup returns CDR1 SEHNR and CDR2 FQNEAQ (reference sequence). Written as DNA, the CDR3 is TGTGCCAGCAGCCCAAACAGGGGAAGCGGGAGATACAATGAGCAGTTCTTC. As protein: CASSPNRGSGRYNEQFF.

The chain is built from TRBV5-6 and TRBJ2-7; D gene unclear. V was pared by 0 bases and J by 2 bases, with 12 bases between. The germline CDR1 and CDR2 sequences are SGHDT and YYEEEE. The CDR3 has 15 residues. The CDR3 here is CASSLVWQRPYEQYF. CDR3 nucleotide sequence: TGTGCCAGCAGCTTGGTGTGGCAGCGTCCCTACGAGCAGTACTTC.

This chain joins TRBV2 and TRBJ2-7; 8 bases match TRBD1. V dropped 6 bases and J dropped 6; count of bases not matched to a gene: 7. Germline values: CDR1 SNHLY, CDR2 FYNNEI. The CDR3 covers 13 residues. The DNA for the CDR3 is TGTGCCAGCAGGAAACAGGGGGTAGGCGAGCAGTACTTC. Its protein is CASRKQGVGEQYF.

The chain has TRBV25-1 and TRBJ2-2; perhaps TRBD1 as D (6 bases). The V and J ends lost 4 bases and 6 bases respectively, with 15 bases between them. This CDR3 spans 15 amino acids. CDR1 and CDR2 (germline): MGHDK, SYGVNS. The CDR3 is CASSGGQFGAGELFF. The CDR3 DNA is TGTGCCAGCAGTGGAGGACAGTTCGGGGCCGGGGAGCTGTTTTTT.

V gene TRBV10-1 combines with J gene TRBJ1-3; TRBD1 matches at 8 bases. The CDR3 covers 14 residues. Germline V gene sequence: CDR1 WNHNN, CDR2 SYGVQD (reference sequence). With V trimmed by 3 bases and J by 7 bases, 5 bases remained unmatched. In nucleotides, the CDR3 is TGCGCCAGCAGTGACCAGGACAGGGAGAACACCATATATTTT. As protein: CASSDQDRENTIYF.

The V gene is TRBV19, the J gene TRBJ2-7; 9 nucleotides agree with TRBD1. The CDR3 is 16 residues long. The germline CDR1 and CDR2 sequences are LNHDA and SQIVND (reference sequence). V shed 6 bases, J shed 4 bases, and the junction held 13 bases outside the gene matches. The chain's CDR3 is CASRPADRGYAYEQYF. The CDR3, as DNA: TGTGCCAGTAGGCCGGCAGACAGGGGGTACGCATACGAGCAGTACTTC.

This rearrangement joins TRBV28 to TRBJ1-5, with 8 bases matching TRBD1. Germline trimming cut 7 bases from V and 6 bases from J; bases unmatched to any gene: 11. This CDR3 spans 15 amino acids. The germline CDR1 and CDR2 sequences are MDHEN and SYDVKM. The DNA for the CDR3 is TGTGCCAGCACCCTAAACAGGGGGGCTATTCAGCCCCAGCATTTT. Its translation is CASTLNRGAIQPQHF.

This chain joins TRBV28 and TRBJ2-5; D perhaps matches TRBD2 (6 bases). This CDR3 region has 14 residues. V lost 3 bases and J 1 base, leaving 9 bases between the germline ends. Germline V gene data show CDR1 as MDHEN and CDR2 as SYDVKM. The CDR3 is CASSFGGAQETQYF. CDR3 nucleotides: TGTGCCAGCAGTTTCGGGGGTGCCCAAGAGACCCAGTACTTC.

The DNA for the CDR3 is TGTGCCAGCAGCTTGGTCACAGGGGCATCTGGAAACACCATATATTTT. Its translation: CASSLVTGASGNTIYF. The rearrangement links TRBV5-5 to TRBJ1-3; 7 bases line up with TRBD1. The CDR3 consists of 16 residues. Unmatched junction bases numbered 4, after V lost 0 bases and J lost 1 base. Germline CDR1 is SGHKS and CDR2 is YYEKEE (reference sequence).

The genes are TRBV29-1 and TRBJ1-1, with D possibly TRBD1 on 5 matching bases. The CDR3 is made up of 15 amino acids. V was clipped by 4 bases and J by 0 bases, with 15 bases between them. From germline, CDR1 is SQVTM and CDR2 ANQGSEA. CDR3 coding DNA: TGCAGCGTTGTCGGGGGTTCGGGGATGAACACTGAAGCTTTCTTT. Amino acid sequence: CSVVGGSGMNTEAFF.

This rearrangement joins TRBV6-5 to TRBJ1-5, with TRBD1 matching 7 bases. Germline CDR1 and CDR2: MNHEY and SVGAGI. J gave up 2 bases and V 3 bases, and 4 bases lay outside the gene matches. CDR3 length equals 15 residues. This chain's CDR3 is CASSYAGGGNQPQHF. DNA of the CDR3: TGTGCCAGCAGTTATGCAGGGGGAGGCAATCAGCCCCAGCATTTT.